This T cell receptor (beta chain) appears in the sequencing data of a study of beta chain features in type 1 diabetes. Notes on this clone: As yet, its antigen is unknown.

CD4+ cells of the naive, central memory, regulatory and stem cell-like memory types were sorted via CD45RO/CCR7/CD25/CD127/CD95/CD27. cDNA synthesis used the whole RNA isolate, giving expressed TCRB sequences. Naive, central memory and regulatory T cell samples averaged around 3.9 million immunoSEQ reads each. The protocol was immunoSEQ multiplex PCR, while the TCRdb copy is restricted to in-frame clones and leaves out a portion. The table has more than 55,000 clones, 40% to 60% seen once; the top ten hold 2.6%. Study-level findings and limits: VDJ junctions from patients with type 1 diabetes contained fewer insertions and more deletions. Significant though moderate, a shortening of TCRB CDR3s appeared in all four CD4+ subsets of Type 1 diabetes patients.

The V gene's germline CDR1 is MDHEN and CDR2 SYDVKM. CDR3 length: 12 amino acids. V lost 5 bases and J lost 8, with 12 bases in between. V is TRBV28 and J is TRBJ1-2, with D unresolved. This receptor was identified in a woman in her thirties or forties with type 1 diabetes. Sequences were obtained from Tregs from blood. The CDR3 DNA is TGTGCCAGCAGTCCCCCCCTGACAGGCTACACCTTC. This gives the protein CASSPPLTGYTF.